These T cell receptor beta chains were read from a single sample in a study of monozygotic twins with inflammatory bowel disease. Following a re-call of the 5' RACE reads, TCRdb has one entry per CDR3 protein and lacks DNA. The sample table sets out 310,000 or so distinct CDR3 sequences. Input material: blood. These receptors were taken from a human donor with ulcerative colitis or Crohn's disease, or a healthy co-twin of an affected twin (not recorded which). CDR3s include the opening cysteine and the closing phenylalanine or tryptophan.

v_call	j_call	cdr3_aa
TRBV18	TRBJ1-5	CASSPTQGMGSNQPQHF
TRBV4-2	TRBJ2-1	CASSQDPGLVQFF
TRBV6-1	TRBJ1-1	CASSGVKEKDTEAFF
TRBV6-1	TRBJ1-1	CASSDQGGTEAFF
TRBV10-3	TRBJ2-1	CAISELRQGANEQFF
TRBV12-3/TRBV12-4	TRBJ2-2	CASRAGGGELFF
TRBV5-1	TRBJ2-5	CASSLARGETQYF
TRBV27	TRBJ2-2	CASSYRGATGELFF
TRBV29-1	TRBJ1-1	CSVVAGGVITEAFF
TRBV3-1	TRBJ2-1	CASSQSGRTYNEQFF
TRBV12-3/TRBV12-4	TRBJ2-1	CASSLASTSYNEQFF
TRBV18	TRBJ2-5	CASSPRLAEETQYF
TRBV5-1	TRBJ1-2	CASSDRDGGYGYTF
TRBV10-1	TRBJ2-3	CASSGTDPGTQYF
TRBV5-1	TRBJ1-1	CASSLAGGLMNTEAFF
TRBV5-4	TRBJ2-7	CASSGSYEQYF
TRBV6-1	TRBJ1-5	CASSESLFSTARLDQPQHF
TRBV6-6	TRBJ2-1	CASSYSQAGQFF
TRBV5-4	TRBJ1-3	CASSRRERAGNTIYF
TRBV20-1	TRBJ1-5	CSAQTEFSNQPQHF
TRBV27	TRBJ1-1	CASSSPWDTRRTEAFF
TRBV10-3	TRBJ1-2	CAISETKTGGYTF
TRBV29-1	TRBJ1-1	CSVLPDALLNTEAFF
TRBV19	TRBJ1-2	CASSSIIGRNYGYTF
TRBV5-1	TRBJ1-2	CASSLAGGDYGYTF
TRBV7-3	TRBJ2-7	CASSLTNDYEQYF
TRBV29-1	TRBJ2-3	CSVVYGGEKDTQYF
TRBV12-3/TRBV12-4	TRBJ2-7	CASSLRGDYEQYF
TRBV6-5	TRBJ1-6	CASSYSTAVIGTLHF
TRBV12-3/TRBV12-4	TRBJ2-1	CASTSYREENNEQFF
TRBV27	TRBJ2-7	CASRTGAFYEQYF
TRBV3-1	TRBJ1-1	CASSLRAGADTEAFF
TRBV28	TRBJ2-7	CASSSLESGRHEQYF
TRBV28	TRBJ2-1	CASNRGERGEQFF
TRBV5-1	TRBJ1-6	CASSLGLTGRVSPYSPLHF
TRBV20-1	TRBJ2-3	CSAGDLDAHSTDTQYF
TRBV12-3/TRBV12-4	TRBJ2-3	CASRRTSGSTDTQYF
TRBV24-1	TRBJ2-6	CATSDTRGRGSGANVLTF
TRBV7-2	TRBJ2-5	CASSLNPETQYF
TRBV5-4	TRBJ2-1	CATSLGLPGQQFF
TRBV5-1	TRBJ1-1	CASSLGDSYTEAFF
TRBV28	TRBJ1-3	CASRVNRDTIYF
TRBV12-3/TRBV12-4	TRBJ1-6	CASSLGGSSYNSPLHF
TRBV5-1	TRBJ2-7	CASSPGQEDEQYF
TRBV5-1	TRBJ2-1	CASSLLAGAMGEQFF
TRBV5-1	TRBJ2-2	CASSLEGGNTGELFF
TRBV20-1	TRBJ2-1	CSARGIYQSYNEQFF
TRBV20-1	TRBJ2-3	CSALARPPGADTQYF
TRBV5-1	TRBJ1-1	CASIAAGNTEAFF
TRBV6-1	TRBJ2-1	CASRGNRVFDEQFF
TRBV4-1	TRBJ2-5	CASSQGPLAGVKTQYF
TRBV20-1	TRBJ2-5	CSARSPAGYQETQYF
TRBV5-1	TRBJ2-1	CASSLERDPRKSYNEQFF
TRBV6-1	TRBJ2-1	CASSDREYYNEQFF
TRBV6-4	TRBJ2-3	CASSPRGSIGGDTQYF
TRBV7-6	TRBJ2-1	CASSSIQGDNEQFF
TRBV11-1	TRBJ2-3	CASRLTRGTDTQYF
TRBV11-2	TRBJ2-1	CASSQRSGLKNEQFF
TRBV5-1	TRBJ2-7	CASSVDTSYEQYF
TRBV20-1	TRBJ2-3	CSARGLAGGTTDTQYF